The clone carrying this T cell receptor beta chain was found many times. The antigen remains unidentified. A 5'RACE reaction primed in the constant segment made cDNA libraries of TCR alpha and TCR beta, and these carried sample barcodes and UMIs. A single record per CDR3 protein comes from TCRdb applying MiXCR to the 5' RACE reads. The sample contains 540,000 or so distinct CDR3 sequences, approximately 20% of which appear only once. The data are from a study of T-cell memory formation after mild COVID-19. Study overall: The TCR clusters were mostly specific to one donor. Points from the study as a whole: CD4+ clones that contracted lay mainly in CM and EM; CD8+ ones lay in EMRA.

Germline CDR1 SGDLS, CDR2 YYNGEE. This CDR3 has 14 amino acids. Trimming took 0 bases from V and 5 from J, leaving 9 bases between them. The chain couples TRBV9 to TRBJ2-1, with no clear D. Input material: PBMCs or a T cell subset sorted from them (not recorded which). The origin of this receptor is an adult woman who had mild COVID-19 (a few samples of this study predate the infection). Cell type and time point are not known. The CDR3 DNA reads as TGTGCCAGCAGCGTAGCGAGCAACCACAATGAGCAGTTCTTC. This sequence encodes CASSVASNHNEQFF.